The following is a T cell receptor (beta chain) sequence with its context. The sample is drawn from a study of blood T cell repertoires in COVID-19. Trimming removed 2 bases at V and 6 bases at J, with 17 bases between. This CDR3 region has 15 residues. Per the germline V gene, CDR1 is SEHNR and CDR2 is FQNEAQ (reference sequence). Clones were sequenced by immunoSEQ multiplex PCR, and TCRdb holds only the in-frame ones, with some missing. The table shows around 160,000 clones, with approximately 80% occurring only once. The chain couples TRBV7-9 to TRBJ2-7, with D tentatively TRBD1 (6 bases). The TCR sequence derives from a human donor in a cohort sampled during active COVID-19. The specimen was peripheral blood. The CDR3 nucleotides read TGTGCCAGCAGCTTACGACAGGCAGACCCCCTCGAGCAGTACTTC. As protein: CASSLRQADPLEQYF.